This T cell receptor beta chain was retrieved from a study of T cells in Graves' hyperthyroidism and ophthalmopathy. Study-wide results and caveats: Ophthalmopathy got predicted by the model a median approximately six months before its onset.

In its sample, this clonotype was seen many times. The antigen remains unidentified. What was amplified from RNA transcripts were TCR beta CDR3 regions. The HTBI primer set drove a first-round RT-PCR of the TCR CDR3. TCRdb redid the calling of the multiplex PCR reads with MiXCR, one entry per CDR3 protein. The sample records fewer than 550,000 distinct CDR3 sequences, roughly 25% being singletons. The ends were cut back, 6 bases at V and 6 bases at J, with 17 bases in the middle. CDR3 size: 14 residues. CDR1 and CDR2 from the germline V gene are MNHEY and SVGAGI. The sample taken for sequencing was blood. The rearrangement links TRBV6-5 to TRBJ1-2; weak D call: TRBD1 (5 bases). The clonotype originates from a woman aged 25 to 39 with Graves' ophthalmopathy. CDR3 nucleotides: TGTGCCAGCAGATGGGGGGGAGATGTGCATGGCTACACCTTC. Encoded protein: CASRWGGDVHGYTF.